Many counts were recorded for the clone carrying this TCR beta chain. Its antigen is unidentified. Those donors who had ophthalmopathy presented with moderate-to-severe activity, a CAS of ≥3, a NOSPECS of ≥4 and a duration under 3 months. The PBMC fraction was derived from more than 8 ml of fresh peripheral blood. The V gene end was trimmed by 5 bases and the J gene end by 4 bases; junction bases not matched to a gene: 19. This CDR3 comprises 18 residues. The germline V gene encodes CDR1 SGHTA and CDR2 FQGTGA. Amplification of TCR beta CDR3 regions used RNA transcripts. After a first-round RT-PCR with HTBI primers, a second-round multiplex PCR was run. TCRdb passed the multiplex PCR reads through MiXCR, listing each CDR3 protein once. Counted here are about 740,000 distinct CDR3 sequences, about 44% occurring once; the ten biggest clones make up approximately 43%. This entry comes from a study of Graves' ophthalmopathy and Graves' hyperthyroidism. The wider study: At initial diagnosis, peripheral blood was obtained, and this preceded any treatment.

Whole-study findings and limits: Most expanded clonotypes from thyroid (those above 0.001 frequency) were also found in blood.

This rearrangement joins TRBV7-3 to TRBJ2-5; 7 nucleotides match TRBD2. Sequencing was done on a sample of peripheral blood. This receptor was identified in an adult man with Graves' ophthalmopathy. CDR3 DNA: TGTGCCAGCAGCCCAACCCCGAGAGTGAGCGGGATTGGAGAGACCCAGTACTTC. This codes for CASSPTPRVSGIGETQYF.